This T cell receptor beta chain was sequenced during a study of shared clonotypes between healthy human individuals. Clones were sequenced by immunoSEQ multiplex PCR, and TCRdb holds only the in-frame ones, with some missing. This table has roughly 700,000 clones, roughly 91% appearing once. The V and J ends lost 3 bases and 6 bases respectively, with 18 bases between them. Germline V gene lookup returns CDR1 LGHNT and CDR2 FRNRAP. This CDR3 contains 16 residues. This clone has a single count. The chain is built from TRBV12-5 and TRBJ2-1; TRBD2 is a possible D gene (6 bases). The receptor was isolated from a man younger than 35 in good health. Some clones in this sample may be carry-over from other donors' samples. The sequenced material came from memory CD8+ T cells from PBMCs. Subset of the sample: CD45RO+ cells pooled with CCR7-negative TemRA cells. This CDR3 reads CASGLPQTGLSNEQFF. CDR3 nucleotides: TGTGCTAGTGGTTTACCACAAACGGGACTTTCCAATGAGCAGTTCTTC.